Listed below are T cell receptor beta chains from one sample, sequenced in a study of Graves' ophthalmopathy and Graves' hyperthyroidism. TCRdb passed the multiplex PCR reads through MiXCR, listing each CDR3 protein once. The table has hundreds of thousands of distinct CDR3 sequences, 22% seen once; the top ten hold more than 5.5%. The sequenced material came from peripheral blood. These receptors were taken from a woman in her late teens or twenties with stable Graves' hyperthyroidism. Some clones in this sample may be carry-over from other donors' samples. The CDR3 runs from the conserved cysteine through the conserved F or W. A D gene is named only where the DNA matches it firmly. The size field is filled for only some rows; it gives once, few, many or a size class.

>few|15|TRBJ1-5|TRBV18|TRBD1
TGTGCCAGCTCGCCGGTACAGGGGGATGTTCAGCCCCAGCATTTT
CASSPVQGDVQPQHF
>few|15|TRBJ1-3|TRBV18|NA
TGTGCCAGCTCATCTATAGGGGGAACAGGAAACACCATATATTTT
CASSSIGGTGNTIYF
>many|13|TRBJ2-7|TRBV10-3|NA
TGTGCCATCCTTAGGACGGACTCCTACGAGCAGTACTTC
CAILRTDSYEQYF
>many|14|TRBJ2-5|TRBV9|NA
TGTGCCAGCAGCGGAGGGGGGGTCAGAGAGACCCAGTACTTC
CASSGGGVRETQYF
>few|15|TRBJ1-6|TRBV12-3/TRBV12-4|TRBD1
TGTGCCAGCAGCCGGGACAGGGTAGCTGTTTCACCCCTCCACTTT
CASSRDRVAVSPLHF
>NA|16|TRBJ1-2|TRBV5-1|NA
TGCGCCAGCAGCCCAAACCGCGGGGGGTCGCGCTATGGCTACACCTTC
CASSPNRGGSRYGYTF
>many|13|TRBJ2-5|TRBV7-9|NA
TGTGCCAGCAGCTTAAATCCTCTCGGGACCCAGTACTTC
CASSLNPLGTQYF
>many|15|TRBJ1-5|TRBV2|NA
TGTGCCAGCAGCGCGACAGCCCCGAGGATTCAGCCCCAGCATTTT
CASSATAPRIQPQHF
>NA|14|TRBJ2-7|TRBV30|NA
TGTGCCTTATCGGGTCGGGGGGCCACCTACGAGCAGTACTTC
CALSGRGATYEQYF
>many|14|TRBJ1-5|TRBV4-2|NA
TGTGCCAGCAGCCAACGGGGGAGATACCAGCCCCAGCATTTT
CASSQRGRYQPQHF
>NA|12|TRBJ2-7|TRBV20-1|NA
TGCAGTGCTAGCGGACAGAACGACGAGCAGTACTTC
CSASGQNDEQYF
>NA|14|TRBJ1-5|TRBV6-1|NA
TGTGCCAGCAGTAAACATCTAGTTGATCAGCCCCAGCATTTT
CASSKHLVDQPQHF
>few|15|TRBJ2-6|TRBV12-3/TRBV12-4|NA
TGTGCCAGCACCCGTCAGCTCTCTGGGGCCAACGTCCTGACTTTC
CASTRQLSGANVLTF
>many|9|TRBJ2-7|TRBV5-8|NA
TGTGCCAGCAGCACTATGATGTACTTC
CASSTMMYF
>many|14|TRBJ2-7|TRBV6-1|NA
TGTGCCAGCAGTGACGTGGGGAACACCTACGAGCAGTACTTC
CASSDVGNTYEQYF
>many|14|TRBJ2-7|TRBV5-1|NA
TGCGCCAGCAGCCTGGGGACGGCGTTCTACGAGCAGTACTTC
CASSLGTAFYEQYF
>NA|14|TRBJ2-5|TRBV4-2|TRBD1
TGTGCCAGCAGCCAATCGGGACAGCTGGAGACCCAGTACTTC
CASSQSGQLETQYF
>many|13|TRBJ2-5|TRBV6-1|NA
TGTGCCAGCAACAGACTCACGCGGCAGACCCAGTACTTC
CASNRLTRQTQYF
>many|15|TRBJ1-5|TRBV30|NA
TGTGCCTGGGCGGACAGCGGTAATAGCAATCAGCCCCAGCATTTT
CAWADSGNSNQPQHF
>many|11|TRBJ2-7|TRBV20-1|NA
TGCAGTGCTGACCTGGGACCCACTACCCGTTTC
CSADLGPTTRF
>many|9|TRBJ1-2|TRBV20-1|NA
TGCAGTGCTATAAGTGGCTACACCTTC
CSAISGYTF
>many|16|TRBJ1-1|TRBV11-1|TRBD1
TGTGCCAGCAGCTCTCAATCCGGGACAGGGAACACTGAAGCTTTCTTT
CASSSQSGTGNTEAFF
>many|15|TRBJ2-2|TRBV7-3|NA
TGTGCCAGCAGCTTACCCTCAGACAGGACCGGGGAGCTGTTTTTT
CASSLPSDRTGELFF
>many|13|TRBJ1-2|TRBV29-1|TRBD1
TGCAGCGTTGCGCAGGGGGACTACTATGGCTACACCTTC
CSVAQGDYYGYTF
>many|16|TRBJ2-7|TRBV27|TRBD1
TGTGCCAGCAGTCCCGGACAGGGAGGTCTTTCCTACGAGCAGTACTTC
CASSPGQGGLSYEQYF
>few|10|TRBJ2-5|TRBV6-5|NA
TGTGCCAGCAGTTACTCTCCGTCATACTTC
CASSYSPSYF
>many|14|TRBJ1-2|TRBV6-5|TRBD1
TGTGCCAGCAGTCCGACAGGGGTTGACTATGGCTACACCTTC
CASSPTGVDYGYTF
>many|15|TRBJ1-5|TRBV12-3/TRBV12-4|NA
TGTGCCAGCAGTCCCTGGGACACCTTAAATCAGCCCCAGCATTTT
CASSPWDTLNQPQHF
>many|13|TRBJ1-2|TRBV29-1|NA
TGCAGCGTTGAGCCTGGGAAGGGCTATGGCTACACCTTC
CSVEPGKGYGYTF
>many|15|TRBJ1-3|TRBV6-1|TRBD1
TGTGCCAGCAGTCCCGGACAGGGAGGTGGAAACACCATATATTTT
CASSPGQGGGNTIYF
>NA|15|TRBJ2-7|TRBV7-2|TRBD1
TGTGCCAGCAGCTTTTTTACAGGGGGGCCTTACGAGCAGTACTTC
CASSFFTGGPYEQYF
>NA|12|TRBJ1-1|TRBV29-1|NA
TGCAGCGTTAGGGTCGGTGGCGCTGAAGCTTTCTTT
CSVRVGGAEAFF
>NA|14|TRBJ1-5|TRBV28|NA
TGTGCCAGCAGTTCCCAGTCGAGAAGACAGCCCCAGCATTTT
CASSSQSRRQPQHF
>many|14|TRBJ1-3|TRBV7-2|NA
TGTGCCAGCAGCTTAGCAAGCTCTGGAAACACCATATATTTT
CASSLASSGNTIYF
>many|15|TRBJ2-7|TRBV7-8|TRBD2
TGTGCCAGCAGCTTAGCGGTAGCGGGAGGGTACGAGCAGTACTTC
CASSLAVAGGYEQYF
>many|15|TRBJ2-5|TRBV6-5|NA
TGTGCCAGCAGTTACACCGGGACCACGAAAGAGACCCAGTACTTC
CASSYTGTTKETQYF
>NA|15|TRBJ2-7|TRBV9|TRBD2
TGTGCCAGCAGCCCCTCGGGGGGAAGCTCCTACGAGCAGTACTTC
CASSPSGGSSYEQYF
>many|14|TRBJ2-5|TRBV12-3/TRBV12-4|NA
TGTGCCAGCAGTTTAAAGTCTAGGCAAGGGACCCAGTACTTC
CASSLKSRQGTQYF
>many|13|TRBJ2-7|TRBV29-1|NA
TGCAGCGTTGCATTAGGGGATTCAAGCGAGCAGTACTTC
CSVALGDSSEQYF
>many|15|TRBJ2-7|TRBV7-2|TRBD2
TGTGCCAGCAGCTTATGGACTAGCGGACCCTACGAGCAGTACTTC
CASSLWTSGPYEQYF
>many|15|TRBJ1-2|TRBV6-5|TRBD1
TGTGCCAGCAGTTACTCTGGGACAGGGGGCGATGGCTACACCTTC
CASSYSGTGGDGYTF